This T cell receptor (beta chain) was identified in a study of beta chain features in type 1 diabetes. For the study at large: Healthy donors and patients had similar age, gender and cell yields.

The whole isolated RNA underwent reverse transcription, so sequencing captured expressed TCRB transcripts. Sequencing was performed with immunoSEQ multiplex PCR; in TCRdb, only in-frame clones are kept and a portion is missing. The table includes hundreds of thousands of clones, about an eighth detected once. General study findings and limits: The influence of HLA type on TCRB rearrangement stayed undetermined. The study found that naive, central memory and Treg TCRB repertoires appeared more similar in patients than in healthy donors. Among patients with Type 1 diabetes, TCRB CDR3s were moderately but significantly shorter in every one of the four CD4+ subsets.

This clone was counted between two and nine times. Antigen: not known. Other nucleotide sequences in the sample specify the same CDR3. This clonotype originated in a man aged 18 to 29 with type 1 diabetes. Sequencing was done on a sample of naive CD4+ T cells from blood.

CDR3 loop: CAWSREGQPQHF. Here the CDR3 DNA reads TGTGCCTGGAGTCGTGAAGGGCAGCCCCAGCATTTT. This chain joins TRBV30 and TRBJ1-5; D remains unclear. The CDR3 consists of 12 residues. Trimming removed 2 bases at V and 7 bases at J, with 9 bases between. Germline CDR1 reads GTSNPN; CDR2 reads SVGIG (reference sequence).